This TCR beta chain emerged from a study of blood T cell repertoires in COVID-19. Germline CDR1 reads MNHEY; CDR2 reads SMNVEV (reference sequence). Trimming removed 3 bases at V and 1 base at J, with 9 bases between. The CDR3 spans 15 residues. Produced via immunoSEQ multiplex PCR; TCRdb's table is partial and in-frame only. The table has 100,000 to 150,000 clones, 70% to 90% seen once; the top ten hold approximately 1.5%. The source of this sequence is a human donor in a cohort sampled during active COVID-19. The chain joins TRBV27 to TRBJ2-2; D is unresolved. Sequencing used peripheral blood. CDR3 DNA: TGTGCCAGCAGTTTTCTATCCAAGAACACCGGGGAGCTGTTTTTT. It specifies CASSFLSKNTGELFF.